Listed here are 9 T cell receptor beta chains from one sample, sequenced in a study of identical twins. MiXCR, run by TCRdb on the 5' RACE reads, gives a single entry per CDR3 protein. The sample consists of 280,000 or so distinct CDR3 sequences, under 9% of them appearing once. These records were also assigned to another study, of yellow fever vaccine responses in identical twins.

Input material: memory (CD45RO+) T cells sorted from blood. These receptors all come from a woman between 18 and 30 years old in good health.

This clonotype was observed many times. The chain recombines TRBV6-2 or TRBV6-3 with TRBJ2-2, with D possibly being TRBD2 (6 bases). The CDR3 consists of 14 residues. Germline CDR1 MNHEY, CDR2 SVGEGT. Trimming removed 2 bases at V and 6 bases at J, with 10 bases between. The CDR3 spells CASSYASDAGELFF. In DNA form, the CDR3 reads TGTGCCAGCAGTTACGCTAGCGATGCCGGGGAGCTGTTTTTT.

This clonotype has ten or more counts. The V and J genes are TRBV10-2 and TRBJ2-7; D unresolved. Germline V CDR1 and CDR2: WSHSY, SAAADI. CDR3 size: 12 residues. V was trimmed by 1 base and J by 6 bases, leaving 7 bases between them. CDR3 sequence reads: CASSEFSGEQYF. DNA of the CDR3: TGCGCCAGCAGTGAGTTCTCGGGCGAGCAGTACTTC.

This clonotype was found many times. The CDR3 sequence is CASSLFPDTQYF. CDR3 coding DNA: TGTGCCAGCAGCCTCTTCCCAGATACGCAGTATTTT. The rearrangement joins TRBV3-1 to TRBJ2-3; D unresolved. CDR3 size: 12 residues. From germline, CDR1 is LGHDT and CDR2 YNNKEL (reference sequence). V was pared by 4 bases and J by 4 bases, with 6 bases between.

The chain recombines TRBV7-3 with TRBJ2-1; 9 bases align to TRBD1. The germline gives CDR1 SGHTA, CDR2 FQGTGA. The CDR3 length is 16 residues. Trimming cost V 5 bases and J 8 bases; bases outside gene matches: 13. Written as DNA, the CDR3 is TGTGCCAGCAGCCTTGGTTTGACAGGGGGAGTCGATGAGCAGTTCTTC. Protein: CASSLGLTGGVDEQFF. Using reference TRBV7-3 and TRBJ2-1 for the parts outside the CDR3, the full variable domain is GAGVSQTPSNKVTEKGKYVELRCDPISGHTALYWYRQSLGQGPEFLIYFQGTGAADDSGLPNDRFFAVRPEGSVSTLKIQRTERGDSAVYLCASSLGLTGGVDEQFFGPGTRLTVL.

This clonotype was counted ten times or more. This chain connects TRBV28 to TRBJ1-4; 11 bases fit TRBD1. Germline V CDR1 and CDR2: MDHEN, SYDVKM. The CDR3 loop spans 18 amino acids. V lost 5 bases to trimming and J lost 8 bases; unmatched junction nucleotides: 16. The CDR3 bases are TGTGCCAGCAGTAAAAGCAGGGACAGGGGGAACCTTCGGGAAAAACTGTTTTTT. This translates into CASSKSRDRGNLREKLFF.

This clonotype has ten or more counts. The V and J genes are TRBV12-3 or TRBV12-4 and TRBJ2-2; no definite D call. V was trimmed by 1 base and J by 7 bases, leaving 10 bases between them. The CDR3 has 14 residues. The CDR3 reads CASSLVLVGGELFF. The CDR3 DNA follows: TGTGCCAGCAGTTTAGTTTTAGTCGGCGGGGAGCTGTTTTTT.

The V and J genes are TRBV12-5 and TRBJ1-5; possible D gene TRBD1, 5 bases. The V end lost 1 base, the J end lost 6 bases, and 13 bases lay between the germline ends. Germline loops: CDR1 LGHNT, CDR2 FRNRAP. The CDR3 runs to 15 residues. CDR3 sequence: CASGLGSGRAQPQHF. CDR3 in DNA: TGTGCTAGTGGTTTGGGATCAGGGAGGGCTCAGCCCCAGCATTTT. The full variable domain, completed using reference TRBV12-5 and TRBJ1-5, is DARVTQTPRHKVTEMGQEVTMRCQPILGHNTVFWYRQTMMQGLELLAYFRNRAPLDDSGMPKDRFSAEMPDATLATLKIQPSEPRDSAVYFCASGLGSGRAQPQHFGDGTRLSIL.

This clonotype was counted at least ten times. The J gene is TRBJ2-4, the V gene TRBV2; the D is unclear. The V gene lost 6 bases and the J gene lost 8 bases, with 14 bases spanning the gap. Germline CDR1 and CDR2: SNHLY and FYNNEI. This CDR3 contains 13 residues. As DNA, the CDR3 is TGTGCCAGCAGGGACGACACGGCTTACATTCAGTACTTC. It translates to CASRDDTAYIQYF.

This clonotype was observed a handful of times. The chain is built from TRBV4-1 and TRBJ2-5; 11 bases are shared with TRBD2. Trimming at V came to 2 bases and at J to 1 base, leaving 6 bases not matched to a gene. The CDR3 is 17 amino acids. CDR1 is MGHRA and CDR2 is YSYEKL in the germline V gene. The CDR3 DNA sequence: TGCGCCAGCAGCCAATATAGGGGGACTAGCGGCCAAGAGACCCAGTACTTC. Translation gives CASSQYRGTSGQETQYF.